The 7 T cell receptor beta chains below were found in one sample sequenced in a study of identical twins. One entry per CDR3 protein, called by TCRdb with MiXCR from the 5' RACE reads. The sample lists 700,000 or so distinct CDR3 sequences; over 8.5% were seen once. The sample was also reused in another study, on yellow fever vaccine responses in identical twins.

The sequenced sample consisted of PBMCs. Every receptor here comes from a woman aged 18-29 years in good health.

This clonotype was observed a few times. The chain has TRBV12-3 or TRBV12-4 and TRBJ1-4; possible D gene TRBD1, 5 bases. The length of the CDR3 is 16 residues. Between the trimmed V and J ends, which lost 3 bases and 7 bases, there was a span of 18 bases. CDR3 residues: CASSFFRWQGREKLFF. CDR3 nucleotides: TGTGCCAGCAGTTTTTTTAGGTGGCAGGGACGTGAAAAACTGTTTTTT.

The chain links TRBV9 to TRBJ2-5, with D hard to call. CDR3 length: 13 residues. The germline V gene encodes CDR1 SGDLS and CDR2 YYNGEE. Trimming took 0 bases from V and 4 from J, leaving 7 bases between them. This CDR3 is CASSVDSRETQYF. CDR3 DNA sequence: TGTGCCAGCAGCGTAGACAGTAGAGAGACCCAGTACTTC.

The J gene is TRBJ2-7, the V gene TRBV6-1; 7 positions agree with TRBD2. In germline, CDR1 is MNHNS, CDR2 SASEGT. The CDR3 covers 14 residues. V lost 9 bases to trimming and J lost 1 base; unmatched junction nucleotides: 9. The CDR3 here is CASRLAGDSYEQYF. DNA for the CDR3: TGTGCCAGTCGCTTGGCGGGGGATTCCTACGAGCAGTACTTC.

This clonotype was observed at least ten times. The V call is TRBV5-1, the J call TRBJ2-4, with D perhaps being TRBD1 or TRBD2 (5 bases each). Trimming removed 0 bases at V and 6 bases at J, with 13 bases between. The CDR3 covers 15 residues. Per the germline V gene, CDR1 is SGHRS and CDR2 is YFSETQ. The CDR3 is CASSLDGSGGNIQYF. In DNA, the CDR3 is TGCGCCAGCAGCTTGGATGGATCTGGGGGAAACATTCAGTACTTC.

This clonotype was recorded a few times. The gene calls are TRBV7-2 and TRBJ1-6; D not resolved. The CDR3 is 15 amino acids. V was shortened by 1 base and J by 9 bases, with 13 bases between the two germline ends. Germline assignment: CDR1 SGHTA and CDR2 FQGNSA. The CDR3 is CASSLVRAAISPLHF. In DNA form, the CDR3 reads TGTGCCAGCAGCTTAGTCCGGGCGGCTATTTCACCCCTCCACTTT. The full variable domain, in which reference TRBV7-2 and TRBJ1-6 provide the parts outside the CDR3, is GAGVSQSPSNKVTEKGKDVELRCDPISGHTALYWYRQSLGQGLEFLIYFQGNSAPDKSGLPSDRFSAERTGGSVSTLTIQRTQQEDSAVYLCASSLVRAAISPLHFGNGTRLTVT.

This sequence joins TRBV7-2 and TRBJ2-7; 9 nucleotides match TRBD1. The germline CDR1 and CDR2 sequences are SGHTA and FQGNSA. The length of the CDR3 is 15 residues. Trimming removed 5 bases from V and 0 bases from J; junction bases left unmatched: 5. The CDR3 nucleotides are TGTGCCAGCAGCCAAGGGACAGGGTTCTCCTACGAGCAGTACTTC. Translation: CASSQGTGFSYEQYF. The variable domain in full, completed from reference TRBV7-2 and TRBJ2-7, reads GAGVSQSPSNKVTEKGKDVELRCDPISGHTALYWYRQSLGQGLEFLIYFQGNSAPDKSGLPSDRFSAERTGGSVSTLTIQRTQQEDSAVYLCASSQGTGFSYEQYFGPGTRLTVT.

This clonotype occurred many times. V is TRBV12-3 or TRBV12-4 and J is TRBJ1-1; 11 bases are shared with TRBD1. V shed 3 bases and J 6 bases; nucleotides not matched to a gene: 6. The CDR3 is 15 amino acids. CDR3 nucleotide sequence: TGTGCCAGCAGTTTCTCTGGGACAGGGGGGGCTGAAGCTTTCTTT. It translates to CASSFSGTGGAEAFF.